The entry below describes one TCR beta chain. Original methodology: By means of reference gene primer amplification, nucleated cell counts were estimated. Some clones are missing from TCRdb's copy, which holds only in-frame ones; the method was immunoSEQ multiplex PCR. V, J and clone size reflect that table, while D and trimming were determined from the DNA. The data show about 210,000 clones, 92% seen once. The data stem from a study of blood T cell repertoires in COVID-19. The sequenced sample consisted of peripheral blood. The receptor's source is a young man with acute or convalescent COVID-19.

This chain's CDR3 is CASSLDTYEQYF. CDR3 coding DNA: TGTGCCAGCAGCTTAGACACCTACGAGCAGTACTTC. The gene calls are TRBV7-3 and TRBJ2-7; D gene unclear. The CDR3 is 12 amino acids. The germline gives CDR1 SGHTA, CDR2 FQGTGA. V lost 2 bases and J 2 bases, leaving 4 bases between the germline ends.